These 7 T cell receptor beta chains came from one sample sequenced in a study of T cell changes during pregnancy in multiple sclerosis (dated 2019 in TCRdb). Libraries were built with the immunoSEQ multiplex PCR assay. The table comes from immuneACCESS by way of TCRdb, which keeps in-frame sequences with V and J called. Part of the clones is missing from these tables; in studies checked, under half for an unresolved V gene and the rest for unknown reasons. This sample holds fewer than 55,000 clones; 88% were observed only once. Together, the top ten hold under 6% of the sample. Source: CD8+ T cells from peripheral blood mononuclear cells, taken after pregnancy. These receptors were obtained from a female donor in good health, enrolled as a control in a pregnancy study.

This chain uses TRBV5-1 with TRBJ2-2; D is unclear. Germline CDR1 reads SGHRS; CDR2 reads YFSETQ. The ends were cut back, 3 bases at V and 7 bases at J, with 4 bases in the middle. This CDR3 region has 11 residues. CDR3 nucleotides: TGCGCCAGCAGCTCAGACGGGGAGCTGTTTTTT. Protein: CASSSDGELFF. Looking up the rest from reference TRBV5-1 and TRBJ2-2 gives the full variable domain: KAGVTQTPRYLIKTRGQQVTLSCSPISGHRSVSWYQQTPGQGLQFLFEYFSETQRNKGNFPGRFSGRQFSNSRSEMNVSTLELGDSALYLCASSSDGELFFGEGSRLTVL.

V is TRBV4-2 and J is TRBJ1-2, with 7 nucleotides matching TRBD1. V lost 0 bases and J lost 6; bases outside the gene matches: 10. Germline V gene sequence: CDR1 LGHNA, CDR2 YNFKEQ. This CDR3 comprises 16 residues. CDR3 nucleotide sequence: TGTGCCAGCAGCCAAGAATACCAGGGGGACCTCGATGGCTACACCTTC. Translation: CASSQEYQGDLDGYTF.

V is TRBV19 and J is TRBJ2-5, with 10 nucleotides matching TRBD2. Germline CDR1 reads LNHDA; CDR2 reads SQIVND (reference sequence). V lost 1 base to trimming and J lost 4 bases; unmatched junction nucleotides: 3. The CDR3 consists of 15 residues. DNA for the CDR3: TGTGCCAGTAGTATAGCTAGCGGGGGCGCAGAGACCCAGTACTTC. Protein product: CASSIASGGAETQYF. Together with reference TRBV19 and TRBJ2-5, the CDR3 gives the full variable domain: DGGITQSPKYLFRKEGQNVTLSCEQNLNHDAMYWYRQDPGQGLRLIYYSQIVNDFQKGDIAEGYSVSREKKESFPLTVTSAQKNPTAFYLCASSIASGGAETQYFGPGTRLLVL.

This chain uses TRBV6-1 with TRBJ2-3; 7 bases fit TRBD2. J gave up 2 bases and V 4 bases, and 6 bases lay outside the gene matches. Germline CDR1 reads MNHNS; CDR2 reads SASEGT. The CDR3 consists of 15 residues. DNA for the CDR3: TGTGCCAGCAGTGTAGCGCGGGGGAACACAGATACGCAGTATTTT. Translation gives CASSVARGNTDTQYF.

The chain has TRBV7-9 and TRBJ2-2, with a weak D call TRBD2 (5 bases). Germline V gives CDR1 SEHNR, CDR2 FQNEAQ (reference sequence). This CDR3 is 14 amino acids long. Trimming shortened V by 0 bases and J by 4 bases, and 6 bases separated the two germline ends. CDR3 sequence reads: CASSLAGATGELFF. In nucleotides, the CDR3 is TGTGCCAGCAGCTTAGCGGGAGCCACCGGGGAGCTGTTTTTT.

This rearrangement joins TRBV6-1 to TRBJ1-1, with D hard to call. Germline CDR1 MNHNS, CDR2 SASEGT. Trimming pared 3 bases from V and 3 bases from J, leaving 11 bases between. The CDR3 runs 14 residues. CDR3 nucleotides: TGTGCCAGCAGTGAGGGAGCCGACTACACTGAAGCTTTCTTT. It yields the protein CASSEGADYTEAFF.

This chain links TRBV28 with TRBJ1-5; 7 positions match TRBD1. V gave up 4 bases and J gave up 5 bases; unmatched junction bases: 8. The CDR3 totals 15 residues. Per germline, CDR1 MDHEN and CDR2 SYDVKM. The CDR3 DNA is TGTGCCAGCAGTTCTCGACAGGGTGTGGATCAGCCCCAGCATTTT. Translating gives CASSSRQGVDQPQHF.